Below are 5 T cell receptor beta chains sequenced from a single sample in a study of blood T cells in healthy people across ages. The second PCR ran roughly 7 to 11 cycles with a sample-barcoded 5' primer and J-beta primers. A single record per CDR3 protein comes from TCRdb applying MiXCR to the 5' RACE reads. The sample holds approximately 1,100,000 distinct CDR3 sequences, 35% to 55% seen once. Sequencing was performed on blood. These receptors were collected from a woman aged 60-75 years in good health.

This chain's CDR3 is CASSSLGTGGEYNEQFF. The CDR3 bases are TGTGCCAGCAGTTCTTTAGGGACAGGGGGCGAATACAATGAGCAGTTCTTC. The rearrangement uses TRBV27 and TRBJ2-1; 12 bases agree with TRBD1. The trim removed 4 bases at V and 4 bases at J, leaving 8 bases unmatched. From germline, CDR1 is MNHEY and CDR2 SMNVEV (reference sequence). The CDR3 is made up of 17 amino acids.

This clonotype has just a few counts. The chain has TRBV21-1 and TRBJ2-5; the table's TRBD1 call for D was not verified on the DNA. TRBV21-1 is deemed a pseudogene. The CDR3 contains 14 residues. The CDR3 DNA is TGTGCCAGCTCCTTCCGGGACGAAGAAGAGACCCAGTACTTC. Protein product: CASSFRDEEETQYF.

The rearrangement uses TRBV12-3 or TRBV12-4 and TRBJ2-1; possible D gene TRBD2, 6 bases. This CDR3 contains 13 residues. The germline V and J ends were trimmed by 8 bases and 2 bases, with 10 bases remaining between them. This chain's CDR3 is CASGRGTYNEQFF. The DNA for the CDR3 is TGTGCCAGCGGGCGGGGAACCTACAATGAGCAGTTCTTC.

The CDR3 reads CSVWVGDGGTDTQYF. DNA of the CDR3: TGCAGCGTGTGGGTAGGAGATGGCGGCACAGATACGCAGTATTTT. The rearrangement joins TRBV29-1 to TRBJ2-3; D call uncertain. The CDR3 totals 15 residues. Trimming removed 6 bases from V and 1 base from J, with 17 bases in between. Germline values: CDR1 SQVTM, CDR2 ANQGSEA.

In this sample, this clonotype turned up once. It may be a read error: a sequence one base away is much more abundant. The V gene is TRBV20-1, the J gene TRBJ2-5; TRBD2 matches 8 bases. The CDR3 runs to 15 residues. Trimming cost V 6 bases and J 11 bases; bases outside gene matches: 20. Germline lookup yields CDR1 DFQATT and CDR2 SNEGSKA (reference sequence). CDR3 amino acids: CSADQSGSRANEQYF. In nucleotides, the CDR3 is TGCAGTGCGGACCAAAGCGGGAGCCGGGCAAATGAGCAGTACTTC.